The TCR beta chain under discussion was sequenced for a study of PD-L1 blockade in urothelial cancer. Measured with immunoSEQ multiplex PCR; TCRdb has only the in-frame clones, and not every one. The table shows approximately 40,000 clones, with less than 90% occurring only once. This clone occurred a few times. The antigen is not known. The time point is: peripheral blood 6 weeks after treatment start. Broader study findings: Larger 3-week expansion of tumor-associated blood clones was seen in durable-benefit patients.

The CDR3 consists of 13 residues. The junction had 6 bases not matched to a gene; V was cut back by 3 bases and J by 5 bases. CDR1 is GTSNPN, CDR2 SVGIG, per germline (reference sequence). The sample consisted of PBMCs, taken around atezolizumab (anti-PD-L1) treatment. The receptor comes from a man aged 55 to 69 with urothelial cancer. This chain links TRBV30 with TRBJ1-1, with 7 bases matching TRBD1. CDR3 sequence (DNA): TGTGCCTGGAGCCACAGGGGCCCTACTGAAGCTTTCTTT. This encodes CAWSHRGPTEAFF.